A single sample is the source of the 17 T cell receptor beta chains below, sequenced in a study of shared clonotypes between healthy human individuals (dated by TCRdb to about 2020). Libraries were constructed by the immunoSEQ multiplex PCR assay. TCRdb mirrors the immuneACCESS table, restricted to in-frame sequences. Some clones are absent from its copies; in checked studies, under half trace to an unresolved V gene, and the reason for the others is unknown. This sample is represented by about 2.3 million clones; 90% to 95% of them were singletons. The ten top clones hold 0.39% of the sample. The sequenced sample consisted of naive CD4+ T cells from PBMCs. Explained via the paper, the cell subset or site label denotes: CD45RA+ positively selected. The receptors stem from a man aged 18 to 30 in good health. Some clones in this sample may be carry-over from other donors' samples.

This rearrangement joins TRBV5-1 to TRBJ2-2, with D possibly being TRBD2 (7 bases). Per the germline V gene, CDR1 is SGHRS and CDR2 is YFSETQ. There are 17 residues in the CDR3. Deletions cut 5 bases from V and 1 base from J, with 18 bases between. The CDR3 region is CASSPPPGGLNTGELFF. The DNA of the CDR3 is TGCGCCAGCAGTCCCCCCCCCGGGGGGCTGAACACCGGGGAGCTGTTTTTT.

In DNA, the CDR3 is TGTGCCAGCAGCCCCGCGGTCCGGACAGGGTGGAACAATGAGCAGTTCTTC. This translates into CASSPAVRTGWNNEQFF. This chain links TRBV7-8 with TRBJ2-1; TRBD1 agrees at 8 bases. This CDR3 has 17 amino acids. The V segment lost 5 bases and the J segment 5 bases; nucleotides outside the gene matches: 14. Germline CDR1 SGHVS, CDR2 FQNEAQ.

This clone was seen a single time. The chain links TRBV6-1 to TRBJ2-7, with 13 bases lining up with TRBD2. The trim removed 3 bases at V and 3 bases at J, leaving 5 bases unmatched. The CDR3 totals 16 residues. CDR1 is MNHNS and CDR2 is SASEGT in the germline V gene. The CDR3 reads CASSDGLAGVVYEQYF. The CDR3, as DNA: TGTGCCAGCAGTGACGGACTAGCGGGAGTAGTCTACGAGCAGTACTTC.

The genes are TRBV18 and TRBJ2-3; D remains unclear. Germline loops: CDR1 KGHSH, CDR2 LQKENI. The CDR3 is made up of 17 amino acids. Trimming removed 3 bases from V and 0 bases from J, with 16 bases in between. For the CDR3, the DNA is TGTGCCAGCTCACCCTACATCAACAGCGTTAGCACAGATACGCAGTATTTT. Encoded protein: CASSPYINSVSTDTQYF.

This sequence joins TRBV7-2 and TRBJ2-7; TRBD2 matches at 15 bases. The CDR3 covers 16 residues. Trimming at V came to 1 base and at J to 5 bases, leaving 3 bases not matched to a gene. The germline CDR1 and CDR2 sequences are SGHTA and FQGNSA. This chain's CDR3 is CASSLGTSGRGHEQYF. The DNA of the CDR3 is TGTGCCAGCAGCTTAGGGACTAGCGGGAGGGGCCACGAGCAGTACTTC.

The V and J genes are TRBV29-1 and TRBJ2-3; 9 bases line up with TRBD2. Germline CDR1 SQVTM, CDR2 ANQGSEA. The CDR3 contains 14 residues. J lost 4 bases, V lost 7 bases, and 9 bases had no gene match. The DNA of the CDR3 is TGCAGCGGAACTAAGCGGGAGGTCGCAGATACGCAGTATTTT. It encodes CSGTKREVADTQYF.

The chain recombines TRBV9 with TRBJ1-3; D unclear. V was clipped by 2 bases and J by 0 bases, with 9 bases between them. From germline, CDR1 is SGDLS and CDR2 YYNGEE. The CDR3 runs 15 residues. The CDR3 is CASSVAGLSGNTIYF. The CDR3 DNA sequence: TGTGCCAGCAGCGTCGCGGGCCTCTCTGGAAACACCATATATTTT.

The chain joins TRBV5-1 to TRBJ1-3; tentatively, D is TRBD1 (5 bases). V dropped 3 bases and J dropped 0 bases, with 16 bases sitting between them. CDR3 length: 17 amino acids. Germline V CDR1 and CDR2: SGHRS, YFSETQ. The CDR3 DNA reads TGCGCCAGCAGCTCAGGGAGGGTGGGTTCCTCTGGAAACACCATATATTTT. Translating it yields CASSSGRVGSSGNTIYF.

The chain is built from TRBV28 and TRBJ2-7; D is possibly TRBD1 (6 bases). This CDR3 is 14 amino acids long. V was trimmed by 4 bases and J by 3 bases, leaving 13 bases between them. From germline, CDR1 is MDHEN and CDR2 SYDVKM. This chain's CDR3 is CASSSSNRVYEQYF. In DNA, the CDR3 is TGTGCCAGCAGTTCGAGCAACAGGGTCTACGAGCAGTACTTC.

Worth noting for this clone: The same CDR3 is also encoded by other DNA sequences in this sample. V is TRBV5-1 and J is TRBJ2-5; 14 positions agree with TRBD2. This CDR3 region has 17 residues. V lost 0 bases and J lost 2; bases outside the gene matches: 3. In germline, CDR1 is SGHRS, CDR2 YFSETQ. The CDR3 loop reads CASSLGGLAGDQETQYF. The DNA of the CDR3 is TGCGCCAGCAGCTTGGGGGGACTAGCGGGAGATCAAGAGACCCAGTACTTC.

V usage is TRBV28 and J usage is TRBJ2-3, with 8 bases aligning to TRBD2. The CDR3 consists of 15 residues. The V gene's germline CDR1 is MDHEN and CDR2 SYDVKM. Losses at the gene ends were 6 bases for V and 4 bases for J; bases not matched to a gene: 9. CDR3 sequence: CASSPGLAQSDTQYF. The CDR3 DNA reads as TGTGCCAGCAGCCCCGGACTAGCTCAGTCAGATACGCAGTATTTT.

The rearrangement links TRBV25-1 to TRBJ1-6; perhaps TRBD1 as D (5 bases). CDR3 length: 14 residues. CDR1 is MGHDK and CDR2 is SYGVNS in the germline V gene. V was cut by 4 bases and J by 9 bases, with 13 bases left in between. The CDR3 DNA follows: TGTGCCAGCAGTGGACGACAGTGGGGTTCACCCCTCCACTTT. It yields the protein CASSGRQWGSPLHF.

The V gene is TRBV6-6, the J gene TRBJ1-6; TRBD1 aligns across 8 bases. The germline CDR1 and CDR2 sequences are MNHNY and SVGAGI (reference sequence). CDR3 length equals 15 residues. J lost 5 bases, V lost 6 bases, and 6 bases had no gene match. The DNA for the CDR3 is TGTGCCAGCAGGGACAGGGTCGGCGATAATTCACCCCTCCACTTT. Its translation is CASRDRVGDNSPLHF.

V is TRBV7-9 and J is TRBJ2-1; TRBD1 might be the D (7 bases). This CDR3 region has 17 residues. Germline V CDR1 and CDR2: SEHNR, FQNEAQ (reference sequence). Trimming left V 1 base short and J 2 bases short, with 15 bases between. CDR3 sequence reads: CASSLGLRGATYNEQFF. DNA of the CDR3: TGTGCCAGCAGCTTAGGCCTCAGGGGGGCTACCTACAATGAGCAGTTCTTC. Filled out from reference TRBV7-9 and TRBJ2-1, the complete variable domain reads DTGVSQNPRHKITKRGQNVTFRCDPISEHNRLYWYRQTLGQGPEFLTYFQNEAQLEKSRLLSDRFSAERPKGSFSTLEIQRTEQGDSAMYLCASSLGLRGATYNEQFFGPGTRLTVL.

The chain combines TRBV5-1 with TRBJ2-7, with 10 bases lining up with TRBD2. Germline loops: CDR1 SGHRS, CDR2 YFSETQ. V gave up 7 bases and J gave up 3 bases; unmatched junction bases: 10. The CDR3 is 15 residues long. In DNA, the CDR3 is TGCGCCAGCGGGATAGCGGGAGGATCGGACTACGAGCAGTACTTC. Residues: CASGIAGGSDYEQYF.

V usage is TRBV19 and J usage is TRBJ1-1; no clear D gene. The ends were cut back, 3 bases at V and 1 base at J, with 15 bases in the middle. This CDR3 is built from 16 residues. The V gene's germline CDR1 is LNHDA and CDR2 SQIVND (reference sequence). As DNA, the CDR3 is TGTGCCAGTAGTATGTCCGTTAGGACCCCGAACACTGAAGCTTTCTTT. Translating gives CASSMSVRTPNTEAFF.

This chain's CDR3 is CASSDPRGKTEAFF. CDR3 coding DNA: TGTGCCAGCAGTGATCCCAGGGGGAAAACTGAAGCTTTCTTT. V gene TRBV25-1 combines with J gene TRBJ1-1, with 7 bases identical to TRBD1. Germline loops: CDR1 MGHDK, CDR2 SYGVNS. The CDR3 loop spans 14 amino acids. With 3 bases clipped from V and 5 bases from J, the junction kept 6 bases outside the gene matches.